What follows are 27 T cell receptor beta chains derived from one specimen sequenced in a study of blood T cell repertoires in COVID-19 (dated by TCRdb to about 2020). The library was made by the immunoSEQ multiplex PCR assay. Held by TCRdb, this immuneACCESS table contains in-frame sequences only and omits some clones. Under half of the omission traces to an unresolved V gene where checked; the cause of the rest is unknown. The sample table records around 200,000 clones; 70% to 90% of these occur just once. The leading ten clones occupy about 3.1% of the sample. Sequenced input: PBMCs or T cells enriched from blood (not recorded which). All receptors derive from a woman aged 45-59 years in a cohort exposed to, infected with or recovered from COVID-19 (not recorded which).

The chain couples TRBV4-2 to TRBJ2-1; a possible D gene is TRBD1 (5 bases). CDR1 and CDR2 from the germline V gene are LGHNA and YNFKEQ. The CDR3 is made up of 14 amino acids. Trimming left V 5 bases short and J 5 bases short, with 13 bases between. CDR3 sequence: CASSKSDRDNEQFF. CDR3 bases: TGTGCCAGCAGCAAAAGTGACAGAGACAATGAGCAGTTCTTC.

The rearrangement uses TRBV3-1 (or the pseudogene TRBV3-2) and TRBJ1-4; D gene unclear. The V end lost 4 bases, the J end lost 4 bases, and 7 bases lay between the germline ends. The CDR3 is 13 amino acids. The germline V gene has CDR1 LGHDT and CDR2 YNNKEL (reference sequence). This chain's CDR3 is CASSRRRNEKLFF. The DNA of the CDR3 is TGTGCCAGCAGCCGGCGGCGTAATGAAAAACTGTTTTTT.

The V call is TRBV5-6, the J call TRBJ2-7; TRBD1 aligns across 8 bases. The germline gives CDR1 SGHDT, CDR2 YYEEEE. The CDR3 is 14 residues long. The ends lost 4 bases at V and 2 bases at J; junction bases unmatched: 5. This chain's CDR3 is CASSPGGSTYEQYF. Here the CDR3 DNA reads TGTGCCAGCAGCCCAGGGGGCTCTACCTACGAGCAGTACTTC.

This clone was seen a handful of times. The V gene is TRBV4-3, the J gene TRBJ1-6; D is perhaps TRBD1 (5 bases). The V end lost 9 bases, the J end lost 5 bases, and 11 bases lay between the germline ends. Germline V gene sequence: CDR1 LGHNA, CDR2 YSLEER. The CDR3 consists of 13 residues. The CDR3 here is CASSQEHNSPLHF. CDR3 in DNA: TGCGCCAGTTCACAGGAGCATAATTCACCCCTCCACTTT.

The V call is TRBV15, the J call TRBJ2-1; TRBD2 aligns across 10 bases. After removal of 6 bases from V and 9 bases from J, the junction contained 11 bases not matched to a gene. CDR3 length equals 15 residues. Germline V lookup: CDR1 LNHNV, CDR2 YYDKDF (reference sequence). For the CDR3, the DNA is TGTGCCACCAGAGCGAGCGGGGGGGCGGTCCGTGAGCAGTTCTTC. Amino acid sequence: CATRASGGAVREQFF.

The chain has TRBV27 and TRBJ2-3, with TRBD1 as a possible D gene (6 bases). V was shortened by 7 bases and J by 1 base, with 12 bases between the two germline ends. The CDR3 is made up of 14 amino acids. The germline gives CDR1 MNHEY, CDR2 SMNVEV (reference sequence). Here the CDR3 DNA reads TGTGCCAGCACCAACAACAGGGGCACAGATACGCAGTATTTT. As protein: CASTNNRGTDTQYF.

This rearrangement joins TRBV19 to TRBJ1-5, with TRBD1 as a possible D gene (6 bases). This CDR3 has 18 residues. CDR1 and CDR2 (germline): LNHDA, SQIVND (reference sequence). V lost 1 base and J lost 7, with 23 bases in between. CDR3 sequence (DNA): TGTGCCAGTAGTATAGTCCCCAAGGGGGGGATGGTACAGCAGCCCCAGCATTTT. Translation: CASSIVPKGGMVQQPQHF.

The rearrangement joins TRBV5-4 to TRBJ2-7, with D possibly TRBD2 on 7 matching bases. V was clipped by 4 bases and J by 4 bases, with 12 bases between them. Germline V CDR1 and CDR2: SGHNT, YYREEE (reference sequence). The CDR3 contains 13 residues. DNA of the CDR3: TGTGCCAGCAGCCCCGCGGGGGCGTACGAGCAGTACTTC. This encodes CASSPAGAYEQYF. Full variable domain (rest looked up from reference TRBV5-4 and TRBJ2-7): ETGVTQSPTHLIKTRGQQVTLRCSSQSGHNTVSWYQQALGQGPQFIFQYYREEENGRGNFPPRFSGLQFPNYSSELNVNALELDDSALYLCASSPAGAYEQYFGPGTRLTVT.

V usage is TRBV20-1 and J usage is TRBJ1-1, with D possibly matching TRBD1 (6 bases). Germline CDR1 is DFQATT and CDR2 is SNEGSKA (reference sequence). The CDR3 runs 11 residues. Trimming left V 5 bases short and J 5 bases short, with 9 bases between. The CDR3 DNA reads as TGCAGTGCTTGGGGGCGTACTGAAGCTTTCTTT. The encoded protein is CSAWGRTEAFF.

The chain is built from TRBV12-3 or TRBV12-4 and TRBJ2-5; the D gene is possibly TRBD2 (6 bases). The CDR3 is 13 residues long. The germline V and J ends were trimmed by 5 bases and 5 bases, with 12 bases remaining between them. The CDR3 sequence: CASSRGGGETQYF. As DNA, the CDR3 is TGTGCCAGCAGTCGGGGAGGCGGCGAGACCCAGTACTTC.

The chain combines TRBV6-4 with TRBJ1-2, with 7 bases matching TRBD1. Germline V gene sequence: CDR1 MRHNA, CDR2 SNTAGT. J lost 3 bases, V lost 6 bases, and 10 bases had no gene match. CDR3 size: 15 residues. The CDR3 DNA follows: TGTGCCAGCAGCCCTTCGACAGGGACGGACTATGGCTACACCTTC. This translates into CASSPSTGTDYGYTF.

V gene TRBV4-3 combines with J gene TRBJ1-4, with D possibly being TRBD1 (5 bases). This CDR3 comprises 16 residues. V was cut by 2 bases and J by 8 bases, with 18 bases left in between. The germline V gene has CDR1 LGHNA and CDR2 YSLEER. CDR3 amino acids: CASSQTRTTGREKLFF. CDR3 DNA: TGCGCCAGCAGCCAAACTCGGACAACAGGTCGGGAAAAACTGTTTTTT.

The V gene is TRBV7-3, the J gene TRBJ1-1; tentative D call: TRBD1 (5 bases). Deletions cut 5 bases from V and 4 bases from J, with 14 bases between. In germline, CDR1 is SGHTA, CDR2 FQGTGA. The CDR3 extends over 14 amino acids. CDR3 DNA sequence: TGTGCCAGCAGCCCAAGCTCCAGGGTCACTGAAGCTTTCTTT. Translating gives CASSPSSRVTEAFF.

V and J are TRBV7-3 and TRBJ2-5; 7 bases are shared with TRBD1. Germline V gene sequence: CDR1 SGHTA, CDR2 FQGTGA. CDR3 length equals 14 residues. V lost 5 bases to trimming and J lost 5 bases; unmatched junction nucleotides: 8. CDR3 region: CASSKTGVGETQYF. For the CDR3, the DNA is TGTGCCAGCAGCAAAACAGGGGTGGGGGAGACCCAGTACTTC.

This clone was recorded only once. The rearrangement uses TRBV6-5 and TRBJ1-2; D ambiguous. The CDR3 runs to 12 residues. V shed 10 bases and J shed 8 bases, with 17 bases lying between them. CDR1 MNHEY and CDR2 SVGAGI come from the germline V gene. DNA of the CDR3: TGTGCCACCTGCCCCAGATCGGGAGGCTACACCTTC. Encoded protein: CATCPRSGGYTF.

This chain connects TRBV10-1 to TRBJ2-5; TRBD2 matches at 9 bases. The CDR3 loop spans 17 amino acids. CDR1 and CDR2 from the germline V gene are WNHNN and SYGVQD (reference sequence). V lost 6 bases to trimming and J lost 6 bases; unmatched junction nucleotides: 17. CDR3 loop: CASRRNSGGGFWKTQYF. The CDR3 nucleotides are TGCGCCAGCAGAAGGAATAGCGGGGGAGGTTTTTGGAAGACCCAGTACTTC.

The chain links TRBV12-3 or TRBV12-4 to TRBJ1-3, with D hard to call. Trimming shortened V by 5 bases and J by 4 bases, and 9 bases separated the two germline ends. This CDR3 has 13 amino acids. The CDR3 DNA sequence: TGTGCCAGCAGTCTGTATCTAGGAAACACCATATATTTT. It specifies CASSLYLGNTIYF.

This chain uses TRBV2 with TRBJ2-7; TRBD1 might be the D (6 bases). The CDR3 sequence is 12 residues long. V shed 7 bases and J shed 13 bases, with 20 bases lying between them. Germline loops: CDR1 SNHLY, CDR2 FYNNEI. The CDR3: CASNFEGQPVYF. The CDR3 region has the DNA TGTGCCAGCAACTTCGAGGGACAACCGGTCTACTTC.

This clone was seen only a few times. This sequence joins TRBV6-2 or TRBV6-3 and TRBJ2-7; TRBD1 matches at 9 bases. J gave up 6 bases and V 6 bases, and 6 bases lay outside the gene matches. Per germline, CDR1 MNHEY and CDR2 SVGEGT. The length of the CDR3 is 13 residues. CDR3 residues: CASSRDRVGEQYF. Written as DNA, the CDR3 is TGTGCCAGCAGCCGGGACAGGGTAGGCGAGCAGTACTTC.

As to this clone: At one of its ends the junction is not consistent with the germline gene, which may arise from a read error. This chain connects TRBV19 to TRBJ2-7, with 8 positions matching TRBD1. CDR3 length: 13 amino acids. Germline CDR1 is LNHDA and CDR2 is SQIVND (reference sequence). The CDR3 DNA sequence: TGTGCCAGTAGTATCGTTGACGGGACAGGCGAATTCTTC. This gives the protein CASSIVDGTGEFF.

This rearrangement joins TRBV12-3 or TRBV12-4 to TRBJ2-5; D call uncertain. With 10 bases removed from V and 3 bases from J, the gap between germline ends came to 15 bases. The CDR3 totals 13 residues. DNA for the CDR3: TGTGCCACCAGAACGTCTAGTGAAGAGACCCAGTACTTC. It encodes CATRTSSEETQYF.

The chain combines TRBV6-5 with TRBJ1-6; 11 bases are a match to TRBD1. Germline V lookup: CDR1 MNHEY, CDR2 SVGAGI. There are 16 residues in the CDR3. The ends lost 0 bases at V and 15 bases at J; junction bases unmatched: 10. The CDR3 DNA sequence: TGTGCCAGCAGTTACTCCCTGGGACAGGGGGTTTCCGGCCTCCACTTT. It yields the protein CASSYSLGQGVSGLHF.

This chain connects TRBV12-2 to TRBJ2-7; the table's D call, TRBD1, was not checked against the DNA. TRBV12-2 has pseudogene status. The CDR3 totals 20 residues. Here the CDR3 DNA reads TGTGCAAGTCGCTTGGATCGGCCGGGACAGGGGGCATCCGAGGGTAACGAGCAGTACTTC. Translating gives CASRLDRPGQGASEGNEQYF.

This sequence joins TRBV28 and TRBJ1-2; D possibly corresponds to TRBD1 (5 bases). Trimming left V 3 bases short and J 4 bases short, with 15 bases between. The length of the CDR3 is 15 residues. Per germline, CDR1 MDHEN and CDR2 SYDVKM. CDR3 region: CASSLGQGLGYGYTF. CDR3 bases: TGTGCCAGCAGTTTGGGGCAGGGCCTCGGCTATGGCTACACCTTC.

The rearrangement uses TRBV28 and TRBJ1-2, with a weak D call TRBD1 (6 bases). CDR1 and CDR2 (germline): MDHEN, SYDVKM. Deletions cut 7 bases from V and 2 bases from J, with 14 bases between. The CDR3 has 14 amino acids. This chain's CDR3 is CASNSPGQNYGYTF. In nucleotides, the CDR3 is TGTGCCAGCAATTCCCCTGGACAGAACTATGGCTACACCTTC.

Concerning this clone: Other DNA sequences in this specimen translate into the identical CDR3. The genes are TRBV5-1 and TRBJ2-1; D is perhaps TRBD2 (5 bases). The V end was cut by 4 bases, the J end by 0 bases, with 5 bases between. The CDR3 covers 13 residues. The germline CDR1 and CDR2 sequences are SGHRS and YFSETQ. Here the CDR3 reads CASSAGSYNEQFF. The DNA of the CDR3 is TGCGCCAGCAGCGCGGGCTCCTACAATGAGCAGTTCTTC.

This chain uses TRBV30 with TRBJ1-2, with unresolved D. Trimming removed 4 bases at V and 6 bases at J, with 6 bases between. CDR1 and CDR2 from the germline V gene are GTSNPN and SVGIG (reference sequence). CDR3 length equals 10 residues. Written as DNA, the CDR3 is TGTGCCTGGAACGGGGATGGCTACACCTTC. This gives the protein CAWNGDGYTF.